The 19 T cell receptor beta chains listed next were all sequenced from one sample in a study of Ad26.COV2.S vaccination and SARS-CoV-2 variants. As to treatment: over 15 received Ad26.COV2.S at low or high dose, single or two shots; about 5 received placebo; per-sample allocation not given. The investigators took samples on day 63 after the first vaccine or placebo injection. Profiling relied on immunoSEQ multiplex PCR, and the TCRdb table lists in-frame clones only, not all of them. The repertoire has some 250,000 clones, around 89% of them found once; the top ten carry 9.5% to 12%. The specimen comprised peripheral blood, sampled in a trial of Ad26.COV2.S vaccine versus placebo. These receptors all stem from a person aged 18-65 years who received the Ad26.COV2.S COVID-19 vaccine or a placebo.

This clone has a handful of counts. V is TRBV7-2 and J is TRBJ1-5; TRBD1 agrees at 7 bases. After removal of 0 bases from V and 7 bases from J, the junction contained 6 bases not matched to a gene. CDR1 and CDR2 from the germline V gene are SGHTA and FQGNSA. The CDR3 totals 15 residues. CDR3 protein: CASSLASAGGQPQHF. The CDR3, as DNA: TGTGCCAGCAGCTTAGCGTCGGCAGGGGGACAGCCCCAGCATTTT.

The J gene is TRBJ2-3, the V gene TRBV27; 8 bases fit TRBD2. V dropped 1 base and J dropped 0; count of bases not matched to a gene: 3. This CDR3 spans 16 amino acids. Germline V gene sequence: CDR1 MNHEY, CDR2 SMNVEV (reference sequence). CDR3: CASSLLAGSSTDTQYF. CDR3 nucleotide sequence: TGTGCCAGCAGTTTATTAGCGGGGTCTAGCACAGATACGCAGTATTTT.

The rearrangement links TRBV28 to TRBJ2-2; D uncertain. The germline V gene has CDR1 MDHEN and CDR2 SYDVKM. Trimming shortened V by 1 base and J by 0 bases, and 6 bases separated the two germline ends. This CDR3 is built from 15 residues. CDR3 coding DNA: TGTGCCAGCAGTTTATTTGGCACGAACACCGGGGAGCTGTTTTTT. Translated, it gives CASSLFGTNTGELFF. Full variable domain (rest looked up from reference TRBV28 and TRBJ2-2): DVKVTQSSRYLVKRTGEKVFLECVQDMDHENMFWYRQDPGLGLRLIYFSYDVKMKEKGDIPEGYSVSREKKERFSLILESASTNQTSMYLCASSLFGTNTGELFFGEGSRLTVL.

The rearrangement uses TRBV28 and TRBJ1-1, with D possibly TRBD1 on 6 matching bases. Trimming cost V 6 bases and J 2 bases, with 13 bases left between them. Germline CDR1 MDHEN, CDR2 SYDVKM. CDR3 length: 14 amino acids. This CDR3 reads CASSTNRVNTEAFF. The CDR3 DNA reads TGTGCCAGCAGCACCAACAGGGTAAACACTGAAGCTTTCTTT.

The chain is built from TRBV2 and TRBJ2-1; D may be TRBD2 (6 bases). The CDR3 runs 15 residues. CDR1 and CDR2 (germline): SNHLY, FYNNEI. The V end lost 7 bases, the J end lost 1 base, and 14 bases lay between the germline ends. DNA for the CDR3: TGTGCCAGCAACGGAGGGATCGATTCCTACAATGAGCAGTTCTTC. Encoded protein: CASNGGIDSYNEQFF.

This clone has a single count. The chain employs TRBV7-2 and TRBJ2-5; D not resolved. Deletions cut 2 bases from V and 5 bases from J, with 6 bases between. CDR1 is SGHTA, CDR2 FQGNSA, per germline. The CDR3 is 12 amino acids. CDR3 residues: CASSLRSETQYF. The CDR3 bases are TGTGCCAGCAGCTTACGAAGCGAGACCCAGTACTTC.

The chain carries TRBV30 and TRBJ1-2; 8 nucleotides agree with TRBD1. J gave up 4 bases and V 4 bases, and 11 bases lay outside the gene matches. CDR1 GTSNPN and CDR2 SVGIG come from the germline V gene (reference sequence). The CDR3 spans 15 residues. CDR3 sequence reads: CAWTPEQGAGYGYTF. The CDR3 DNA sequence: TGTGCCTGGACCCCCGAGCAGGGGGCGGGCTATGGCTACACCTTC.

This clone was seen only once. The genes are TRBV6-6 and TRBJ1-4, with unresolved D. V was trimmed by 5 bases and J by 6 bases, leaving 22 bases between them. CDR1 MNHNY and CDR2 SVGAGI come from the germline V gene (reference sequence). The CDR3 extends over 17 amino acids. Here the CDR3 reads CASSPSRTQKSDEKLFF. The CDR3 DNA sequence: TGTGCCAGCAGTCCTTCGAGGACCCAGAAATCGGATGAAAAACTGTTTTTT.

The chain combines TRBV9 with TRBJ2-2; no clear D. Germline V gene data show CDR1 as SGDLS and CDR2 as YYNGEE. Trimming took off 0 bases at V and 2 bases at J, with 11 bases between the two ends. The CDR3 is made up of 16 amino acids. As DNA, the CDR3 is TGTGCCAGCAGCGTAGGTCACATGGGCAACACCGGGGAGCTGTTTTTT. This translates into CASSVGHMGNTGELFF.

The chain links TRBV11-2 to TRBJ2-1; the match to TRBD2 covers 10 bases. This CDR3 contains 14 residues. CDR1 SGHAT and CDR2 FQNNGV come from the germline V gene. With 4 bases clipped from V and 8 bases from J, the junction kept 5 bases outside the gene matches. In DNA, the CDR3 is TGTGCCAGCAGCTCGCTAGCGGGAGATTATGAGCAGTTCTTC. Amino acid sequence: CASSSLAGDYEQFF.

The V and J genes are TRBV14 and TRBJ2-1; no reliable D call. CDR1 and CDR2 (germline): SGHDN, FVKESK. V was shortened by 0 bases and J by 9 bases, with 15 bases between the two germline ends. The CDR3 loop spans 15 amino acids. CDR3: CASSQEQSVRSEQFF. The CDR3 DNA sequence: TGTGCCAGCAGCCAAGAACAGTCAGTACGTAGTGAGCAGTTCTTC.

The chain combines TRBV10-1 with TRBJ2-3; 7 nucleotides line up with TRBD1. Germline V gene sequence: CDR1 WNHNN, CDR2 SYGVQD (reference sequence). V shed 4 bases, J shed 2 bases, and the junction held 9 bases outside the gene matches. CDR3 size: 16 residues. DNA of the CDR3: TGCGCCAGCAGTGCGGGACCGGACAGGAACACAGATACGCAGTATTTT. Protein: CASSAGPDRNTDTQYF.

This chain links TRBV6-6 with TRBJ1-4; no clear D gene. V was pared by 3 bases and J by 7 bases, with 15 bases between. Germline lookup yields CDR1 MNHNY and CDR2 SVGAGI (reference sequence). The CDR3 covers 15 residues. CDR3 bases: TGTGCCAGCAGTTATCGGCCTTCGAGGAGTGAAAAACTGTTTTTT. Translating gives CASSYRPSRSEKLFF.

This chain's CDR3 is CASSNSGYYGYTF. The CDR3 nucleotides are TGTGCCAGCAGTAATTCGGGGTACTATGGCTACACCTTC. The J gene is TRBJ1-2, the V gene TRBV12-3 or TRBV12-4; no firm D call. CDR3 length equals 13 residues. V was trimmed by 5 bases and J by 3 bases, leaving 10 bases between them.

The rearrangement links TRBV4-3 to TRBJ2-6, with D maybe TRBD1 (5 bases). The CDR3 sequence is 14 residues long. Germline V lookup: CDR1 LGHNA, CDR2 YSLEER. The V end was cut by 4 bases, the J end by 4 bases, with 8 bases between. The CDR3 region is CASSPGNGANVLTF. In DNA form, the CDR3 reads TGCGCCAGCAGCCCAGGGAACGGGGCCAACGTCCTGACTTTC.

The chain uses TRBV2 and TRBJ1-2, with TRBD1 matching over 7 bases. The CDR3 extends over 17 amino acids. Looked up from germline, CDR1 is SNHLY and CDR2 is FYNNEI. Germline trimming cut 3 bases from V and 4 bases from J; bases unmatched to any gene: 14. The DNA of the CDR3 is TGTGCCAGCAGTGACGAGTCGGCAGGGGGTAAACTCTATGGCTACACCTTC. Translated: CASSDESAGGKLYGYTF.

The chain is built from TRBV27 and TRBJ2-3; 7 bases align to TRBD2. The germline gives CDR1 MNHEY, CDR2 SMNVEV (reference sequence). J gave up 2 bases and V 5 bases, and 4 bases lay outside the gene matches. This CDR3 region has 14 residues. CDR3 bases: TGTGCCAGCAGTCCGCGGGACTACACAGATACGCAGTATTTT. It specifies CASSPRDYTDTQYF.

The chain employs TRBV7-2 and TRBJ2-2, with 8 bases fitting TRBD2. This CDR3 comprises 16 residues. Germline loops: CDR1 SGHTA, CDR2 FQGNSA. Trimming took 1 base from V and 5 from J; bases not matched to a gene: 6. The CDR3 nucleotides read TGTGCCAGCAGCTTAGGAGGCCTAGCGGGTACCGGGGAGCTGTTTTTT. Translated, it gives CASSLGGLAGTGELFF. Drawing the rest from reference TRBV7-2 and TRBJ2-2, the complete variable domain is GAGVSQSPSNKVTEKGKDVELRCDPISGHTALYWYRQSLGQGLEFLIYFQGNSAPDKSGLPSDRFSAERTGGSVSTLTIQRTQQEDSAVYLCASSLGGLAGTGELFFGEGSRLTVL.

The chain is built from TRBV19 and TRBJ1-1; D is uncertain. CDR1 is LNHDA, CDR2 SQIVND, per germline (reference sequence). The CDR3 is made up of 15 amino acids. Trimming took off 2 bases at V and 0 bases at J, with 10 bases between the two ends. The CDR3 region has the DNA TGTGCCAGTAGTATAATCGGCACCCTGAACACTGAAGCTTTCTTT. This encodes CASSIIGTLNTEAFF.